This T cell receptor (beta chain) comes out of a study of T cell responses to AZD1222 COVID-19 vaccine listed by TCRdb under 2021. In the study overall: TCR sequencing was performed for approximately 240 trial participants, of whom around 210 were given two doses of AZD1222 and around 26 were given two doses of MenACWY control vaccine. Enrollment into the trials was organized by age into subgroups of 18-55, 56-69 and 70-plus years, and those subgroups contained about 150, 27 and 61 TCR-sequenced participants, respectively. Points the paper makes about the study in general: A significant rise in spike-specific TCR breadth and depth was observed after two AZD1222 doses relative to day 0 and relative to MenACWY recipients. Participants were mostly white British, with more females than males. The authors suggested clonal diversity may have been underestimated. Conclusions about previously exposed vaccinees are limited, since just five or six AZD1222 recipients were seropositive for SARS-CoV-2 at baseline. The vaccine-associated CD4 TCRs covered the entire spike protein, and the dominant responses fell in regions 160-218 and 743-854. No day 14 peak-response samples were available, so repertoires were characterized only after the peak T cell response. Epitopes outside the regions mutated in the B.1.351 and B.1.1.7 variants were reportedly recognized by nearly half of the unique spike-specific TCRs. In the small 56-69-year group, the increase in depth fell short of significance, most likely because of low power.

The time point tag for this specimen amounts to: about 28 days (+/-7) after the second vaccine dose. Because spike-specific TCR depth and breadth did not differ between the two schedules, AZD1222 recipients who got a second dose at roughly 4 weeks were pooled with those who got a second dose at roughly 12 weeks. Vaccinee samples were obtained from the UK trials COV001 and COV002, which included a single-blind randomized controlled phase 2/3 trial of AZD1222 (ChAdOx1 nCoV-19) in healthy adults. For TCRbeta chain sequencing, PBMC samples from trial participants were taken at day 0 and at day 28 after the second dose. Trimming removed 5 bases from V and 8 bases from J, leaving 9 bases between the germline ends. The CDR3, from cysteine to phenylalanine, totals 12 residues. The read is trimmed to its CDR3 DNA, 36 bases read in frame from base 1. In the germline V gene (reference sequence), CDR1 corresponds to LNHDA and CDR2 to SQIVND.

This clone was seen a few times. Its antigen is unknown. No much larger clonotype is one base removed from it; base qualities were not supplied. The CDR3 regions of human TCRbeta chains were analyzed by immunosequencing. On the authors' methods: TCRs in the repertoires were matched against a reference library of SARS-CoV-2-specific TCRs that had been generated with the MIRA antigen-specificity platform. Breadth meant the fraction of unique TCRs that were SARS-CoV-2-associated, whereas depth meant the fraction of total T cells that were SARS-CoV-2-associated. Using the MIRA data, each spike-specific TCR was mapped to the spike region that the TCR reacts to and placed in a CD4 or CD8 class. Log10-transformed breadth and depth values were compared by one-way ANOVA with Sidak's multiple comparisons tests. As stored in TCRdb, this immuneACCESS dataset retains in-frame rearrangements with V and J assigned. A fraction of the clones does not appear; measured against another copy, unresolved V genes explain less than half of the discrepancy, and the remainder lacks a known reason. From that table come the V and J calls and clone size; the DNA was used to work out D and trimming. Here the sample has roughly 120,000 clones; roughly 90% occur a single time. Of the sample, 6% to 8% is held by the ten largest clones.

This sample comprised peripheral blood, obtained 28 days after the second AZD1222 dose. This receptor was taken from an adult who received the AZD1222 COVID-19 vaccine. Recombination joined TRBV19 with TRBJ1-4, with no D gene named confidently. The CDR3 here reads CASSLDWEKLFF. The sequence in DNA is TGTGCCAGTAGTCTTGACTGGGAAAAACTGTTTTTT.